This T cell receptor beta chain was sequenced for a study of blood T cell repertoires in COVID-19. The germline V gene encodes CDR1 SNHLY and CDR2 FYNNEI. The CDR3 is made up of 14 amino acids. The V end lost 9 bases, the J end lost 4 bases, and 16 bases lay between the germline ends. The count of this clone is one. In the original workflow: For nucleated cells, counts were estimated from reference gene primer amplification. Produced via immunoSEQ multiplex PCR; TCRdb's table is partial and in-frame only. V, J and clone size are those of that table, while D and trimming were read from the DNA. The sample lists over 110,000 clones; around 82% were seen once.

The sequencing sample was made of PBMCs or T cells enriched from blood (not recorded which). The origin of this receptor is a man aged 35 to 55 with acute COVID-19. This sequence joins TRBV2 and TRBJ2-1; tentatively, D is TRBD1 (7 bases). The CDR3 region is CASHPGGRYNEQFF. CDR3 nucleotides: TGTGCCAGTCACCCAGGGGGGCGGTACAATGAGCAGTTCTTC.